This is a list of T cell receptor beta chains from one sample in a study of breast tumors, draining lymph nodes, adjacent tissues. TCRdb redid the calling of the multiplex PCR reads with MiXCR, one entry per CDR3 protein. The sample records over 150,000 distinct CDR3 sequences, approximately 30% being singletons. Sequencing used axillary lymph node tissue. The source is a female donor with breast cancer. Some clones in this sample may be carry-over from other donors' samples. Each CDR3 is given with its conserved first and last residue. Each record gives: J gene, V gene, CDR3 length, clone size, D gene, CDR3 DNA, CDR3 protein. The D gene is left open where the match is weak. Only part of the rows carry a size: once, few, many, or a class if the clone is expanded.

J: TRBJ1-6; V: TRBV5-1; length: 15; size: many; D: -; DNA: TGCGCCAGCAGCTTGGAGGGTGGGAGGAATTCACCCCTCCACTTT; CDR3: CASSLEGGRNSPLHF
J: TRBJ1-5; V: TRBV6-6; length: 18; size: many; D: TRBD1; DNA: TGTGCCAGCAGCAAACAGGGGGGCTCGACTTATAGCAATCAGCCCCAGCATTTT; CDR3: CASSKQGGSTYSNQPQHF
J: TRBJ2-3; V: TRBV7-2; length: 15; size: many; D: -; DNA: TGTGCCAGCAGCTTAATCGGCAGGGGCCCAGATACGCAGTATTTT; CDR3: CASSLIGRGPDTQYF
J: TRBJ2-2; V: TRBV2; length: 19; size: -; D: TRBD2; DNA: TGTGCCAGCAGTGAGGCGGGGGGGCGTTACAATGCGAACACCGGGGAGCTGTTTTTT; CDR3: CASSEAGGRYNANTGELFF
J: TRBJ1-6; V: TRBV7-3; length: 12; size: -; D: -; DNA: TGTGCCAGCAGCACAGGGTATTCACCCCTCCACTTT; CDR3: CASSTGYSPLHF
J: TRBJ1-2; V: TRBV25-1; length: 15; size: many; D: -; DNA: TGTGCCAGCAGGGTTCCGGTTGGCCAAACCTGTGGCTACACCTTC; CDR3: CASRVPVGQTCGYTF
J: TRBJ1-2; V: TRBV9; length: 22; size: -; D: TRBD1; DNA: TGTGCCAGCAGCCTGACTAGCGGGAGGGGGTATGAGCAGAGACAGGGACTGTATGGCTACACCTTC; CDR3: CASSLTSGRGYEQRQGLYGYTF
J: TRBJ2-3; V: TRBV5-8; length: 15; size: many; D: -; DNA: TGTGCCAGCAGCTTGGCAGGGGCCGGCACAGATACGCAGTATTTT; CDR3: CASSLAGAGTDTQYF
J: TRBJ1-5; V: TRBV13; length: 15; size: many; D: -; DNA: TGTGCCAGCAGCTTTGGGACTACGAAGAATCAGCCCCAGCATTTT; CDR3: CASSFGTTKNQPQHF
J: TRBJ2-7; V: TRBV19; length: 16; size: many; D: TRBD2; DNA: TGTGCCAGTAACGAGAGGACTAGCGGGAGGACCCACGAGCAGTACTTC; CDR3: CASNERTSGRTHEQYF
J: TRBJ2-5; V: TRBV20-1; length: 15; size: -; D: -; DNA: TGCAGTGCTAGAATACCGGGACGGTCGGAAGAGACCCAGTACTTC; CDR3: CSARIPGRSEETQYF
J: TRBJ1-1; V: TRBV20-1; length: 13; size: -; D: -; DNA: TGCACCCTCCGGAGGCAGACGAACACTGAAGCTTTCTTT; CDR3: CTLRRQTNTEAFF
J: TRBJ1-5; V: TRBV5-6; length: 13; size: -; D: TRBD1; DNA: TGTGCCAGCAGGTGGGGACAGGGCCAGCCCCAGCATTTT; CDR3: CASRWGQGQPQHF
J: TRBJ2-2; V: TRBV7-9; length: 15; size: -; D: TRBD1; DNA: TGTGCCAGCAGACCCGGGACAGAGAACACCGGGGAGCTGTTTTTT; CDR3: CASRPGTENTGELFF
J: TRBJ2-7; V: TRBV20-1; length: 14; size: few; D: TRBD1; DNA: TGCAGTGCTAGATCACCGACAGGGGGCGCCGAGCAGTACTTC; CDR3: CSARSPTGGAEQYF
J: TRBJ2-2; V: TRBV7-3; length: 14; size: many; D: -; DNA: TGTGCCAGCAGCCAAGGGGGTGGCACCGGGGAGCTGTTTTTT; CDR3: CASSQGGGTGELFF
J: TRBJ2-1; V: TRBV19; length: 14; size: many; D: TRBD2; DNA: TGTGCCAGTAGTTGGAGGGAGGGTAACAATGAGCAGTTCTTC; CDR3: CASSWREGNNEQFF
J: TRBJ2-1; V: TRBV20-1; length: 10; size: many; D: -; DNA: TGCAGTGCCAGACTAAATGAGCAGTTCTTC; CDR3: CSARLNEQFF
J: TRBJ1-1; V: TRBV19; length: 13; size: -; D: -; DNA: TGTGCCAGTAGTACGCTACCGGGGACTGAAGCTTTCTTT; CDR3: CASSTLPGTEAFF
J: TRBJ1-1; V: TRBV28; length: 14; size: -; D: -; DNA: TGTGCCAGCAGTAACGGGGGCAGCGACACTGAAGCTTTCTTT; CDR3: CASSNGGSDTEAFF
J: TRBJ2-7; V: TRBV6-5; length: 17; size: few; D: TRBD2; DNA: TGTGCCAGCAGTTACACAGGGACTAGCGGGGGAACCTACGAGCAGTACTTC; CDR3: CASSYTGTSGGTYEQYF
J: TRBJ1-6; V: TRBV19; length: 13; size: -; D: -; DNA: TGTGCCAGTAGTAGGGTGGGGGGTTCACCCCTCCACTTT; CDR3: CASSRVGGSPLHF
J: TRBJ2-5; V: TRBV12-3/TRBV12-4; length: 14; size: many; D: -; DNA: TGTGCCAGCAGTTTAGTTGCCCTAAGAGAGACCCAGTACTTC; CDR3: CASSLVALRETQYF